This TCR beta chain was recovered during a study of blood T cell repertoires in COVID-19. On the study more broadly: Nucleic acid was either cDNA or gDNA, and it came from T cells, B-cell-depleted T cells, or PBMCs.

In the original processing: By means of reference gene primer amplification, nucleated cell counts were estimated. Only in-frame clones appear in the TCRdb table, and some are missing; sequencing was by immunoSEQ multiplex PCR. The DNA gave D and trimming, while V, J and clone size come from that table. Counted here are a few hundred thousand clones, around 92% occurring once; the ten biggest clones make up roughly 2.9%. The CDR3 has 15 residues. The V gene's germline CDR1 is WNHNN and CDR2 SYGVQD (reference sequence). V dropped 8 bases and J dropped 2; count of bases not matched to a gene: 9. All enrollees were roughly 18 to 95 years old and from under 25 US areas. Clinical history as reported by participants underpinned cohort assignment.

The chain employs TRBV10-1 and TRBJ2-1, with TRBD1 matching over 7 bases. The material sequenced was PBMCs or T cells enriched from blood (not recorded which). This clonotype originated in a woman aged 45-59 years who had been exposed to COVID-19. The CDR3 DNA reads TGCGCCAGCCCCGAGGGGGCAGGGCCCTACAATGAGCAGTTCTTC. As protein: CASPEGAGPYNEQFF.